The TCR beta chain described here comes from a study of blood T cell repertoires in COVID-19 (TCRdb year 2020). For context, the study as a whole: The collaborator samples originated in the United States, Italy and Spain and spanned the acute and convalescent phases of COVID-19. The prospective study material was composed of cDNA or gDNA derived from T cells, B-cell-depleted T cells, or PBMCs. The dataset comprised deeply sampled blood TCRbeta repertoires from subjects exposed to, actively infected with, or recovered from COVID-19. The repertoires were released in a freely available public database meant as a resource for research on the immune response to SARS-CoV-2. Samples were obtained from the ongoing ImmuneRACE study (first 160 participants) and from 1,254 subjects provided by 6 global collaborators. Nearly every sample came with metadata listing a de-identified subject ID, COVID-19 status, age in years and sex. Where available, HLA class I and class II types were obtained from metadata supplied by the sample provider rather than from assay-based typing.

The immunoSEQ Assay, a bias-controlled multiplex PCR, was used to amplify TCRbeta CDR3 regions from genomic DNA. Processing in the source paper ran as follows. The number of nucleated cells in each sample was estimated by amplification of reference gene primers within the assay. Sequence reads were collapsed and filtered to measure the absolute abundance of every unique TCRbeta CDR3 rearrangement. For each sample, productive Simpson clonality was calculated by taking the square root of Simpson's diversity index across productive rearrangements. Held by TCRdb, this immuneACCESS table contains in-frame sequences only and omits some clones. Under half of the omission traces to an unresolved V gene where checked; the cause of the rest is unknown. That table furnishes V, J and clone size, whereas the DNA furnished D and trimming. The sample includes approximately 190,000 clones, with less than 90% observed a single time. The ten top clones hold 3% to 3.5% of the sample.

About this clone itself: The antigen it recognizes is unknown. The sample holds no much larger clone one base away, and base qualities are not on file.

Participants in the prospective study were enrolled through a virtual design, were aged 18 to 89 years, and lived in fewer than 30 United States geographic areas. To assign participants to cohorts, the prospective study relied on clinical history that participants themselves reported in a screening survey and a study questionnaire. A participant counted as exposed if, within 2 weeks of entering the study, that participant had been in contact with someone who had a PCR-confirmed or clinician-diagnosed COVID-19 case. In the prospective study, mobile phlebotomists collected whole blood, serum and a nasopharyngeal or oropharyngeal swab from each participant. Additional blood draws and questionnaires over an approximately two-month period could optionally be provided by prospective study participants. Prospective study blood samples were shipped either frozen or at room temperature before DNA extraction.

The paper as a whole reports these results and caveats: The amount of clinical and demographic metadata varied by source and participant and was provided uncurated.

The TCR was taken from a young woman who had been exposed to COVID-19. Material: PBMCs or T cells enriched from blood (not recorded which).

The sequenced DNA is TGTGCCAGCAGCTTATCTACCAGGGCGGACACTGAAGCTTTCTTT. This is translated as CASSLSTRADTEAFF. The chain employs TRBV7-8 and TRBJ1-1; the best D guess is TRBD1, with 5 bases matching. CDR1 and CDR2, per the germline V gene, are SGHVS and FQNEAQ. Including the terminal cysteine and phenylalanine, the CDR3 comprises 15 residues. The only DNA kept is the CDR3, 45 bases in frame from the first base. V gives up 2 bases and J gives up 3 bases, and the segment between their germline ends measures 13 bases. The entire variable domain, with the stretches around the CDR3 drawn from the reference TRBV7-8 and TRBJ1-1 proteins, is GAGVSQSPRYKVAKRGQDVALRCDPISGHVSLFWYQQALGQGPEFLTYFQNEAQLDKSGLPSDRFFAERPEGSVSTLKIQRTQQEDSAVYLCASSLSTRADTEAFFGQGTRLTVV.